Sequencing of this T cell receptor (beta chain) was carried out in a study of T cell changes during pregnancy in multiple sclerosis (dated by TCRdb to the late 2010s). Turning to the overall study: The study looked at changes in the T cell repertoire across pregnancy in women with multiple sclerosis.

In its sample, this clone was seen once. Its antigen remains undetermined. Base qualities are missing; no much larger clone stands one base away. From a lookup of the germline V gene (reference sequence), CDR1 and CDR2 are LNHDA and SQIVND. Spanning cysteine to phenylalanine, the CDR3 consists of 13 amino acids. The entry retains the CDR3 DNA only, 39 bases that are in frame from base 1. Deletion took 2 bases off V and 8 bases off J, with a span of 9 bases between the germline ends. Library creation used the immunoSEQ multiplex PCR assay. This immuneACCESS table, as held by TCRdb, lists in-frame sequences with V and J called but not all clones. Of the missing ones, under half trace to an unresolved V gene in checked studies; the others have no known cause. The sample profile shows 20,000 to 25,000 clones; more than 85% of them were found once. The top ten clonotypes cover 0.5% to 0.7% of the sample.

The sequence was obtained from a female donor in good health, enrolled as a control in a pregnancy study. Sequenced here: CD4+ T cells from peripheral blood mononuclear cells, sampled after pregnancy. The chain links TRBV19 with TRBJ2-2, and possibly TRBD2, on 6 matching bases. At the DNA level, the sequence is TGTGCCAGTAGTATAACTGCGGGAGGGGAGCTGTTTTTT. The translation is CASSITAGGELFF.